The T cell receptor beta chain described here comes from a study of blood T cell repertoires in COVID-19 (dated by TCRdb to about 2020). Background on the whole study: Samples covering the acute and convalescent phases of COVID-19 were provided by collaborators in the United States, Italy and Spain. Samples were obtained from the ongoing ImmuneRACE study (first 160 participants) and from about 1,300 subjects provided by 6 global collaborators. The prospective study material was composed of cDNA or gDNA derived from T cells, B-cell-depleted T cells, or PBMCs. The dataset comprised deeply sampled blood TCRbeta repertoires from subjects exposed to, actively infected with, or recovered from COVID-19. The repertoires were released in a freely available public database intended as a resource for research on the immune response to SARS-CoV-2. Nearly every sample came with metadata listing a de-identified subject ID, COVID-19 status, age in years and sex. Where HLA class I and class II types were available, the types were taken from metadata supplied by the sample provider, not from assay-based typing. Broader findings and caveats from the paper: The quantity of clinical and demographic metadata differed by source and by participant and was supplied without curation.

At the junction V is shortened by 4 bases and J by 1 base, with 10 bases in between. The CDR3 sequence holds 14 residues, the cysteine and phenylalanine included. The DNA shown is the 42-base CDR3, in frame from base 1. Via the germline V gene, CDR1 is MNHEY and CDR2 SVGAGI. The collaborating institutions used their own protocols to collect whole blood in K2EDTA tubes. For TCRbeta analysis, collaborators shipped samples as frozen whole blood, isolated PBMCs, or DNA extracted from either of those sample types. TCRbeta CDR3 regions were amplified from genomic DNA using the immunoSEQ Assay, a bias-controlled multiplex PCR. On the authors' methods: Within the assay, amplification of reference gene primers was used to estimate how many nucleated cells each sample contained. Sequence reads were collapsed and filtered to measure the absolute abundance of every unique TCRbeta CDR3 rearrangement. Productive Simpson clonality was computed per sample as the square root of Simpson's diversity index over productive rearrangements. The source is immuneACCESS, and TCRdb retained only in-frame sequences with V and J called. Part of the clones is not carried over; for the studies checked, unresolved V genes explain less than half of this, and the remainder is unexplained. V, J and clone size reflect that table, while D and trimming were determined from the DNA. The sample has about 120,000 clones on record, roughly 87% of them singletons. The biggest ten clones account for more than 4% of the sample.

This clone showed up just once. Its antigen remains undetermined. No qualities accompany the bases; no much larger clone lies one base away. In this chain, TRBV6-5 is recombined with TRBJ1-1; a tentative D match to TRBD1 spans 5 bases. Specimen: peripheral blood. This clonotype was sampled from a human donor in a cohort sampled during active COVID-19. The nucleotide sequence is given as TGTGCCAGCAGTTTTCGACAGAAGAACACTGAAGCTTTCTTT. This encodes CASSFRQKNTEAFF.